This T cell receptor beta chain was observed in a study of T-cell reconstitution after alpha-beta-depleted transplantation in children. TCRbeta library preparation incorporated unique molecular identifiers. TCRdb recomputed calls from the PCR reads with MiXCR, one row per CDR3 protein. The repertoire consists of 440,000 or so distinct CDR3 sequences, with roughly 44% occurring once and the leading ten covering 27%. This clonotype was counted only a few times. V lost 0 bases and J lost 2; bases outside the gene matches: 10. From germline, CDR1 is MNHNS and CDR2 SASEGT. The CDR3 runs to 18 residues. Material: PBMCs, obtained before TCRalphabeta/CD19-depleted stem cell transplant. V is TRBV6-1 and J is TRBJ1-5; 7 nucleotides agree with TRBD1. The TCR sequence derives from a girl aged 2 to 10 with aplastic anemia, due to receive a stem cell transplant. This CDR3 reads CASSEAGDRAGRNQPQHF. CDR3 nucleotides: TGTGCCAGCAGTGAAGCGGGAGACAGGGCAGGTCGCAATCAGCCCCAGCATTTT.